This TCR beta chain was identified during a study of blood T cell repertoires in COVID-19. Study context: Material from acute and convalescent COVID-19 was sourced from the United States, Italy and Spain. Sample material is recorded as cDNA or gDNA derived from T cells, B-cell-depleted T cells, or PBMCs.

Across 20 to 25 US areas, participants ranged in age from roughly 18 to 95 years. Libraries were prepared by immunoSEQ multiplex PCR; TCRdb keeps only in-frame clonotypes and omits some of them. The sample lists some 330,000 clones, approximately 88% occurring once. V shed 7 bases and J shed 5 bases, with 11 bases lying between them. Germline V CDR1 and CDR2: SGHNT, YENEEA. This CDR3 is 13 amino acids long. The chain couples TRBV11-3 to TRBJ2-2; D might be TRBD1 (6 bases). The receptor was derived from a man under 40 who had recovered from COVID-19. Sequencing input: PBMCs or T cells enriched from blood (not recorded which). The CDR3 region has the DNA TGTGCCAGCACCAGAACAGGGACCGGGGAGCTGTTTTTT. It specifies CASTRTGTGELFF.